This T cell receptor (beta chain) was recovered during a study of metastatic and nonmetastatic thyroid tumors. TCRdb reprocessed the PCR reads using MiXCR. Among fewer than 35,000 clones listed, roughly a sixth were seen once. Patients were all untreated before their thyroid surgery. Trimming cost V 3 bases and J 4 bases; bases outside gene matches: 15. The CDR3 contains 18 residues. Germline lookup yields CDR1 DFQATT and CDR2 SNEGSKA (reference sequence). Sequenced input: blood. V and J are TRBV20-1 and TRBJ2-1; 10 nucleotides match TRBD2. The TCR was taken from a male donor with papillary thyroid cancer or a benign thyroid nodule (not recorded which). Some clones in this sample may be carry-over from other donors' samples. The CDR3: CSARGMWIAGGSYNEQFF. The CDR3 bases are TGCAGTGCTAGGGGGATGTGGATAGCGGGGGGCTCTTACAATGAGCAGTTCTTC.